The rows below give T cell receptor beta chains drawn from one sample of a study of cytomegalovirus exposure and HLA in healthy donors. TCRdb's table, derived via immunoSEQ multiplex PCR, lists solely in-frame clones and lacks some. The sample shows 65,000 or so clones, 77% of them seen only once. Sequencing input: PBMCs. The receptors were gathered from a woman between 40 and 55 years old in good health and CMV-seropositive. Each CDR3 is given with its conserved first and last residue. Fields, in order: D gene, V gene, J gene, CDR3 length, clone size, CDR3 protein, CDR3 DNA. D genes are given only for firm matches. Size is stated for part of the rows, as once, few or many counts, or as a class when the clone is expanded.

d_gene: -; v_gene: TRBV2; j_gene: TRBJ1-4; len: 11; abundance: -; CDR3aa: CASRGGEKLFF; CDR3nt: TGTGCCAGCAGGGGCGGGGAAAAACTGTTTTTT
d_gene: TRBD1; v_gene: TRBV5-1; j_gene: TRBJ2-7; len: 15; abundance: -; CDR3aa: CASSPDGQGATEQYF; CDR3nt: TGCGCCAGCAGCCCAGATGGACAGGGGGCGACCGAGCAGTACTTC
d_gene: -; v_gene: TRBV5-1; j_gene: TRBJ2-5; len: 13; abundance: -; CDR3aa: CASTERAQETQYF; CDR3nt: TGCGCCAGCACCGAGAGGGCCCAAGAGACCCAGTACTTC
d_gene: -; v_gene: TRBV6-5; j_gene: TRBJ2-7; len: 14; abundance: -; CDR3aa: CASRLERDPYEQYF; CDR3nt: TGTGCCAGCAGACTCGAGAGGGATCCCTACGAGCAGTACTTC
d_gene: -; v_gene: TRBV30; j_gene: TRBJ1-1; len: 13; abundance: -; CDR3aa: CAWSIREVTEAFF; CDR3nt: TGTGCCTGGAGCATCAGGGAGGTCACTGAAGCTTTCTTT
d_gene: -; v_gene: TRBV28; j_gene: TRBJ1-5; len: 13; abundance: -; CDR3aa: CASKRGGDQPQHF; CDR3nt: TGTGCCAGCAAGCGGGGCGGGGATCAGCCCCAGCATTTT
d_gene: -; v_gene: TRBV15; j_gene: TRBJ1-5; len: 15; abundance: -; CDR3aa: CATSRDRRGNQPQHF; CDR3nt: TGTGCCACCAGCAGAGATCGACGGGGGAATCAGCCCCAGCATTTT
d_gene: -; v_gene: TRBV27; j_gene: TRBJ1-1; len: 13; abundance: -; CDR3aa: CASSFAGGTEAFF; CDR3nt: TGTGCCAGCAGTTTTGCCGGGGGCACTGAAGCTTTCTTT
d_gene: TRBD2; v_gene: TRBV5-1; j_gene: TRBJ2-1; len: 15; abundance: -; CDR3aa: CASSSTSGGANEQFF; CDR3nt: TGCGCCAGCAGCAGCACTAGCGGGGGGGCTAATGAGCAGTTCTTC
d_gene: -; v_gene: TRBV7-2; j_gene: TRBJ2-5; len: 13; abundance: once; CDR3aa: CASSLSAEETQYF; CDR3nt: TGTGCCAGCAGCTTAAGCGCAGAAGAGACCCAGTACTTC
d_gene: -; v_gene: TRBV7-9; j_gene: TRBJ2-3; len: 12; abundance: -; CDR3aa: CASSPPGDTQYF; CDR3nt: TGTGCCAGCAGCCCCCCAGGGGATACGCAGTATTTT
d_gene: -; v_gene: TRBV25-1; j_gene: TRBJ2-3; len: 14; abundance: -; CDR3aa: CASSGGTQTDTQYF; CDR3nt: TGTGCCAGCAGTGGGGGCACACAAACAGATACGCAGTATTTT
d_gene: -; v_gene: TRBV5-1; j_gene: TRBJ2-7; len: 14; abundance: -; CDR3aa: CASSETGFSYEQYF; CDR3nt: TGCGCCAGCAGCGAAACAGGGTTCTCCTACGAGCAGTACTTC
d_gene: TRBD2; v_gene: TRBV5-8; j_gene: TRBJ2-1; len: 17; abundance: -; CDR3aa: CASSSRTSGGLYNEQFF; CDR3nt: TGTGCCAGCAGCTCCCGGACTAGCGGGGGTCTTTACAATGAGCAGTTCTTC
d_gene: TRBD1; v_gene: TRBV29-1; j_gene: TRBJ1-2; len: 11; abundance: -; CDR3aa: CSLGTDYGYTF; CDR3nt: TGCAGCTTGGGGACAGACTATGGCTACACCTTC
d_gene: TRBD1; v_gene: TRBV19; j_gene: TRBJ2-1; len: 14; abundance: -; CDR3aa: CASTDRGTYNEQFF; CDR3nt: TGTGCCAGCACGGACAGGGGAACCTACAATGAGCAGTTCTTC
d_gene: TRBD1; v_gene: TRBV18; j_gene: TRBJ1-5; len: 16; abundance: -; CDR3aa: CASSPGSGTGGQPQHF; CDR3nt: TGTGCCAGCTCACCGGGGAGCGGGACAGGGGGCCAGCCCCAGCATTTT